This T cell receptor beta chain was found in a study of blood T cell repertoires in COVID-19. Study-level information: T cells, B-cell-depleted T cells, or PBMCs provided the cDNA or gDNA that served as material.

This clone is a singleton in its sample. This CDR3 contains 13 residues. The germline CDR1 and CDR2 sequences are MNHEY and SVGAGI. V was shortened by 10 bases and J by 8 bases, with 21 bases between the two germline ends. Individuals aged roughly 18 to 95 years were recruited from 20 to 25 US areas. In the original analysis: Amplification with reference gene primers provided the estimates of nucleated cell counts. Clones were sequenced by immunoSEQ multiplex PCR, and TCRdb holds only the in-frame ones, with some missing. V and J calls plus clone size are reproduced from that table; the DNA served to infer D and trimming. Seen here are a few hundred thousand clones, roughly 89% observed once, and the top ten hold 6%.

The chain carries TRBV6-5 and TRBJ2-7; D perhaps matches TRBD1 (6 bases). The receptor's source is a woman between 40 and 50 years old who had recovered from COVID-19. The sequenced sample consisted of PBMCs or T cells enriched from blood (not recorded which). CDR3 amino acids: CATAPTTGHKQYF. The CDR3 DNA follows: TGTGCCACTGCCCCGACGACAGGACATAAGCAGTACTTC.